The 17 T cell receptor beta chains below all came from one sample that was sequenced in a study of shared clonotypes between healthy human individuals. This table comes from immunoSEQ multiplex PCR, and its TCRdb copy is limited to in-frame clones, with some not included. The table has approximately 350,000 clones, about 96% seen once. Sequenced input: memory CD8+ T cells sorted from blood. Subset specified: CD45RO+ cells pooled with CCR7-negative TemRA cells. The receptors stem from a young man in good health.

V is TRBV5-1 and J is TRBJ1-1; D is ambiguous. With 3 bases removed from V and 1 base from J, the gap between germline ends came to 4 bases. CDR1 and CDR2 (germline): SGHRS, YFSETQ. There are 12 residues in the CDR3. The CDR3 bases are TGCGCCAGCAGCTCACAGAACACTGAAGCTTTCTTT. It yields the protein CASSSQNTEAFF.

This chain joins TRBV6-1 and TRBJ1-2; D possibly corresponds to TRBD1 (5 bases). CDR1 is MNHNS and CDR2 is SASEGT in the germline V gene. Between the trimmed V and J ends, which lost 3 bases and 0 bases, there was a span of 11 bases. The CDR3 loop spans 15 amino acids. CDR3 region: CASSDRDRANYGYTF. In DNA form, the CDR3 reads TGTGCCAGCAGTGATAGGGACCGAGCTAACTATGGCTACACCTTC.

This chain joins TRBV28 and TRBJ2-1; no reliable D call. Trimming stripped 6 bases from V and 10 bases from J, with 7 bases between. The germline V gene has CDR1 MDHEN and CDR2 SYDVKM. The CDR3 length is 10 residues. The CDR3 DNA follows: TGTGCCAGCAGCGGCCCCGAGCAGTTCTTC. Residues: CASSGPEQFF.

The chain recombines TRBV5-5 with TRBJ2-6; tentatively, D is TRBD1 (5 bases). The germline V and J ends were trimmed by 3 bases and 0 bases, with 7 bases remaining between them. Germline lookup yields CDR1 SGHKS and CDR2 YYEKEE (reference sequence). This CDR3 is built from 15 residues. The CDR3 bases are TGTGCCAGCAGCTCCGACAGCTCTGGGGCCAACGTCCTGACTTTC. It specifies CASSSDSSGANVLTF.

The J gene is TRBJ2-2, the V gene TRBV7-3, with TRBD2 matching 9 bases. The trim removed 5 bases at V and 0 bases at J, leaving 1 base unmatched. The CDR3 is made up of 15 amino acids. Germline loops: CDR1 SGHTA, CDR2 FQGTGA. The CDR3 nucleotides are TGTGCCAGCAGCACTAGCGGGCCGAACACCGGGGAGCTGTTTTTT. Amino acids: CASSTSGPNTGELFF.

The V call is TRBV28, the J call TRBJ1-5; 8 positions match TRBD1. CDR3 length: 15 amino acids. The germline V gene has CDR1 MDHEN and CDR2 SYDVKM. After removal of 6 bases from V and 2 bases from J, the junction contained 6 bases not matched to a gene. The CDR3 protein is CASRFNRGGNQPQHF. The CDR3 region has the DNA TGTGCCAGCAGATTTAACAGGGGGGGCAATCAGCCCCAGCATTTT.

The V call is TRBV28, the J call TRBJ2-7; D tentatively reads TRBD1 or TRBD2 (6 bases each). This CDR3 is 14 amino acids long. V dropped 3 bases and J dropped 4 bases, with 13 bases sitting between them. The germline V gene encodes CDR1 MDHEN and CDR2 SYDVKM. The CDR3: CASSFYRGRYEQYF. CDR3 coding DNA: TGTGCCAGCAGTTTCTATCGGGGGCGATACGAGCAGTACTTC.

V and J are TRBV7-9 and TRBJ2-5; TRBD2 might be the D (5 bases). Trimming removed 7 bases from V and 5 bases from J, with 14 bases in between. CDR3 length: 13 residues. Germline CDR1 reads SEHNR; CDR2 reads FQNEAQ (reference sequence). The CDR3 is CASTDLGLETQYF. In DNA, the CDR3 is TGTGCCAGCACCGATCTAGGACTCGAGACCCAGTACTTC. The entire variable domain, with the rest obtained from reference TRBV7-9 and TRBJ2-5, is as follows: DTGVSQNPRHKITKRGQNVTFRCDPISEHNRLYWYRQTLGQGPEFLTYFQNEAQLEKSRLLSDRFSAERPKGSFSTLEIQRTEQGDSAMYLCASTDLGLETQYFGPGTRLLVL.

The chain links TRBV10-3 to TRBJ2-1; D might be TRBD2 (5 bases). The CDR3 is made up of 12 amino acids. The germline CDR1 and CDR2 sequences are ENHRY and SYGVKD. Between the trimmed V and J ends, which lost 6 bases and 6 bases, there was a span of 9 bases. As DNA, the CDR3 is TGTGCCATCAGCGGTGGAGGCAATGAGCAGTTCTTC. Amino acid sequence: CAISGGGNEQFF.

The chain combines TRBV2 with TRBJ2-7; D is undetermined. CDR1 is SNHLY, CDR2 FYNNEI, per germline. This CDR3 has 10 residues. With 5 bases removed from V and 5 bases from J, the gap between germline ends came to 4 bases. CDR3 in amino acids: CASSTHEQYF. The CDR3 bases are TGTGCCAGCAGTACCCACGAGCAGTACTTC.

This chain connects TRBV7-6 to TRBJ2-7; TRBD2 matches at 11 bases. Trimming cost V 2 bases and J 4 bases; bases outside gene matches: 1. Germline V gives CDR1 SGHVS, CDR2 FNYEAQ. The CDR3 contains 14 residues. The CDR3 DNA reads as TGTGCCAGCAGCTTACTAGCGGGAGGTTACGAGCAGTACTTC. As protein: CASSLLAGGYEQYF. The full variable domain, in which reference TRBV7-6 and TRBJ2-7 provide the parts outside the CDR3, is GAGVSQSPRYKVTKRGQDVALRCDPISGHVSLYWYRQALGQGPEFLTYFNYEAQQDKSGLPNDRFSAERPEGSISTLTIQRTEQRDSAMYRCASSLLAGGYEQYFGPGTRLTVT.

The V call is TRBV7-8, the J call TRBJ1-5; D is undetermined. This CDR3 is built from 15 residues. Germline-derived CDR1 and CDR2 are SGHVS and FQNEAQ. V lost 1 base to trimming and J lost 2 bases, with 9 bases between them. The CDR3, as DNA: TGTGCCAGCAGCTTAGAGGGCTATCGCAATCAGCCCCAGCATTTT. It translates to CASSLEGYRNQPQHF. The complete variable domain, with remaining parts taken from reference TRBV7-8 and TRBJ1-5, reads GAGVSQSPRYKVAKRGQDVALRCDPISGHVSLFWYQQALGQGPEFLTYFQNEAQLDKSGLPSDRFFAERPEGSVSTLKIQRTQQEDSAVYLCASSLEGYRNQPQHFGDGTRLSIL.

As concerns this clone: Other DNA sequences in this sample translate to the same CDR3. V is TRBV28 and J is TRBJ2-3; D gene unclear. This CDR3 has 11 amino acids. In germline, CDR1 is MDHEN, CDR2 SYDVKM. Trimming pared 4 bases from V and 3 bases from J, leaving 2 bases between. The CDR3 reads CASSYTDTQYF. In nucleotides, the CDR3 is TGTGCCAGCAGTTATACAGATACGCAGTATTTT.

This chain joins TRBV5-1 and TRBJ2-5; D possibly matches TRBD1 or TRBD2 (6 bases each). Germline V gene lookup returns CDR1 SGHRS and CDR2 YFSETQ. The CDR3 runs to 14 residues. Trimming removed 0 bases from V and 6 bases from J, with 12 bases in between. CDR3 in amino acids: CASSLARGGKTQYF. As DNA, the CDR3 is TGCGCCAGCAGCTTGGCCAGGGGCGGGAAGACCCAGTACTTC.

This clone came up once. The chain uses TRBV29-1 and TRBJ2-1; 13 bases line up with TRBD2. This CDR3 is 19 amino acids long. Looked up from germline, CDR1 is SQVTM and CDR2 is ANQGSEA. With 1 base clipped from V and 4 bases from J, the junction kept 13 bases outside the gene matches. CDR3 nucleotides: TGCAGCGTTGAAGCGGACACTACACTAGCGGGAGGGAGGTACAATGAGCAGTTCTTC. This gives the protein CSVEADTTLAGGRYNEQFF.

The genes are TRBV7-9 and TRBJ2-7; 7 positions agree with TRBD2. The V gene's germline CDR1 is SEHNR and CDR2 FQNEAQ (reference sequence). Trimming cost V 1 base and J 4 bases; bases outside gene matches: 7. The CDR3 has 15 residues. The CDR3 coding sequence is TGTGCCAGCAGCTTAGGCGGGAGTGGGAAGTACGAGCAGTACTTC. Its translation: CASSLGGSGKYEQYF. Drawing the rest from reference TRBV7-9 and TRBJ2-7, the complete variable domain is DTGVSQNPRHKITKRGQNVTFRCDPISEHNRLYWYRQTLGQGPEFLTYFQNEAQLEKSRLLSDRFSAERPKGSFSTLEIQRTEQGDSAMYLCASSLGGSGKYEQYFGPGTRLTVT.

The chain links TRBV4-1 to TRBJ1-2; 8 bases line up with TRBD1. The J segment lost 5 bases and the V segment lost 0 bases, leaving 2 bases of the junction unmatched. CDR1 is MGHRA, CDR2 YSYEKL, per germline. This CDR3 is built from 14 residues. CDR3 in amino acids: CASSQDHRGYGYTF. The CDR3 DNA reads TGCGCCAGCAGCCAAGATCACAGGGGGTATGGCTACACCTTC.